The 7 T cell receptor beta chains presented below share a single source sample, sequenced in a study of blood T cell repertoires in COVID-19. This table comes from immunoSEQ multiplex PCR, and its TCRdb copy is limited to in-frame clones, with some not included. The sample yields about 150,000 clones, 86% seen once. Sequencing input: PBMCs or T cells enriched from blood (not recorded which). The receptors come from a man over 45 who had recovered from COVID-19.

The chain is built from TRBV18 and TRBJ2-7; 9 bases are shared with TRBD1. CDR1 and CDR2 from the germline V gene are KGHSH and LQKENI. CDR3 length equals 16 residues. Trimming took 6 bases from V and 3 from J; bases not matched to a gene: 12. DNA for the CDR3: TGTGCCAGCTCGTTTAAGGACAGGGGTGGCTTCTACGAGCAGTACTTC. Translation gives CASSFKDRGGFYEQYF.

The V call is TRBV5-1, the J call TRBJ1-4; maybe TRBD1 (5 bases). The V end was cut by 4 bases, the J end by 5 bases, with 21 bases between. The CDR3 is 17 amino acids. Per the germline V gene, CDR1 is SGHRS and CDR2 is YFSETQ. The CDR3 spells CASSTNRGGLRNEKLFF. The DNA of the CDR3 is TGCGCCAGCAGCACTAACCGGGGGGGATTGAGGAATGAAAAACTGTTTTTT. Full variable domain (rest looked up from reference TRBV5-1 and TRBJ1-4): KAGVTQTPRYLIKTRGQQVTLSCSPISGHRSVSWYQQTPGQGLQFLFEYFSETQRNKGNFPGRFSGRQFSNSRSEMNVSTLELGDSALYLCASSTNRGGLRNEKLFFGSGTQLSVL.

J is TRBJ1-2 and V is TRBV18; D is ambiguous. Trimming cost V 0 bases and J 5 bases, with 10 bases left between them. The CDR3 loop spans 14 amino acids. CDR1 and CDR2 from the germline V gene are KGHSH and LQKENI. CDR3 amino acids: CASSPPHSLYGYTF. The CDR3 region has the DNA TGTGCCAGCTCACCACCGCACAGTTTGTATGGCTACACCTTC.

The V call is TRBV2, the J call TRBJ2-2; 7 bases align to TRBD1. V lost 5 bases, J lost 7 bases, and 10 bases stayed unmatched. The CDR3 totals 15 residues. Germline V CDR1 and CDR2: SNHLY, FYNNEI. The CDR3 is CASSFTGDVSGELFF. CDR3 bases: TGTGCCAGCAGTTTCACAGGGGATGTAAGCGGGGAGCTGTTTTTT.

This clone was detected a few times. The chain joins TRBV9 to TRBJ1-5; 10 bases map to TRBD1. Per the germline V gene, CDR1 is SGDLS and CDR2 is YYNGEE. The V segment lost 3 bases and the J segment 5 bases; nucleotides outside the gene matches: 2. The CDR3 spans 14 residues. The DNA for the CDR3 is TGTGCCAGCAGCGCCGGGACAGGGGATCAGCCCCAGCATTTT. Translation: CASSAGTGDQPQHF.

This clone was counted a few times. The CDR3: CASSFDRDGEQYF. The CDR3 DNA reads TGTGCCAGCAGCTTCGACAGGGATGGCGAGCAGTACTTC. V is TRBV5-4 and J is TRBJ2-7; 7 nucleotides line up with TRBD1. The CDR3 length is 13 residues. Losses at the gene ends were 2 bases for V and 6 bases for J; bases not matched to a gene: 5. In germline, CDR1 is SGHNT, CDR2 YYREEE (reference sequence).

CDR3 residues: CASSQTGGYTEAFF. CDR3 DNA: TGTGCCAGCAGCCAAACAGGGGGGTACACTGAAGCTTTCTTT. This chain connects TRBV13 to TRBJ1-1; 8 bases are a match to TRBD1. Germline CDR1 reads PRHDT; CDR2 reads FYEKMQ (reference sequence). Losses at the gene ends were 5 bases for V and 3 bases for J; bases not matched to a gene: 5. The CDR3 consists of 14 residues.